Listed below are T cell receptor beta chains from one sample, sequenced in a study of cytomegalovirus exposure and HLA in healthy donors. TCRdb's table, derived via immunoSEQ multiplex PCR, lists solely in-frame clones and lacks some. In the table there are around 190,000 clones, less than 85% of which are singletons. Sequencing used PBMCs. Source of these receptors: a man aged 18 to 30 in good health and CMV-seropositive. CDR3s include the opening cysteine and the closing phenylalanine or tryptophan. Fields, in order: D gene, V gene, clone size, J gene, CDR3 DNA, CDR3 protein. The D gene is left open where the match is weak. The listing skips clone size in some rows; elsewhere it reads once, few, many or a size class.

d_gene: TRBD2
v_gene: TRBV29-1
abundance: NA
j_gene: TRBJ2-1
CDR3nt: TGCAGCGTTGACCGGCTAGCGGGACGCAATGAGCAGTTCTTC
CDR3aa: CSVDRLAGRNEQFF

d_gene: TRBD1
v_gene: TRBV19
abundance: NA
j_gene: TRBJ2-7
CDR3nt: TGTGCCAGTAGTACAGCTCGGGGGACAGGGTCTGGCGAGCAGTACTTC
CDR3aa: CASSTARGTGSGEQYF

d_gene: TRBD1
v_gene: TRBV7-3
abundance: NA
j_gene: TRBJ2-4
CDR3nt: TGTGCCAGCAGCCTCTACCCCGGGACAGGGCAAAACATTCAGTACTTC
CDR3aa: CASSLYPGTGQNIQYF

d_gene: TRBD1
v_gene: TRBV27
abundance: NA
j_gene: TRBJ2-7
CDR3nt: TGTGCCAGCAGTTTATCGTGGGACAGGGTACGATACGAGCAGTACTTC
CDR3aa: CASSLSWDRVRYEQYF

d_gene: NA
v_gene: TRBV5-1
abundance: NA
j_gene: TRBJ2-5
CDR3nt: TGCGCCAGCAGCTCCCACGGGACTGGAACAGAGACCCAGTACTTC
CDR3aa: CASSSHGTGTETQYF

d_gene: NA
v_gene: TRBV28
abundance: once
j_gene: TRBJ2-4
CDR3nt: TGTGCCAGCAGTTCGGACAGTAAAAACATTCAGTACTTC
CDR3aa: CASSSDSKNIQYF

d_gene: NA
v_gene: TRBV11-3
abundance: NA
j_gene: TRBJ1-1
CDR3nt: TGTGCCAGCAGCGCGACACGGTCTAACACTGAAGCTTTCTTT
CDR3aa: CASSATRSNTEAFF

d_gene: TRBD2
v_gene: TRBV6-1
abundance: NA
j_gene: TRBJ2-7
CDR3nt: TGTGCCAGCAGAAGGACTAGCGTTTCCTACGAGCAGTACTTC
CDR3aa: CASRRTSVSYEQYF

d_gene: NA
v_gene: TRBV2
abundance: NA
j_gene: TRBJ2-1
CDR3nt: TGTGCCAGTGCAGGGATCGGAGTCTCCTACAATGAGCAGTTCTTC
CDR3aa: CASAGIGVSYNEQFF

d_gene: TRBD1
v_gene: TRBV28
abundance: NA
j_gene: TRBJ1-5
CDR3nt: TGTGCCAGCTTTGACAGGGGGTTCGCGCAGCCCCAGCATTTT
CDR3aa: CASFDRGFAQPQHF

d_gene: TRBD1
v_gene: TRBV6-1
abundance: NA
j_gene: TRBJ1-3
CDR3nt: TGTGCCAGCAGAATGGGGACAGGGGATGGAAACACCATATATTTT
CDR3aa: CASRMGTGDGNTIYF

d_gene: NA
v_gene: TRBV30
abundance: NA
j_gene: TRBJ1-2
CDR3nt: TGTGCCTGGAGTGATGGGGAGATCTATGGCTACACCTTC
CDR3aa: CAWSDGEIYGYTF

d_gene: NA
v_gene: TRBV5-1
abundance: NA
j_gene: TRBJ2-1
CDR3nt: TGCGCCAGCAGCCCGGACTTTAATAACAATGAGCAGTTCTTC
CDR3aa: CASSPDFNNNEQFF

d_gene: NA
v_gene: TRBV2
abundance: NA
j_gene: TRBJ2-2
CDR3nt: TGTGCCAGCAGCCCCCAGGGGCCGCTGAACGGGGAGCTGTTTTTT
CDR3aa: CASSPQGPLNGELFF

d_gene: NA
v_gene: TRBV7-9
abundance: NA
j_gene: TRBJ2-4
CDR3nt: TGTGCCAGCAGCTTACAGGGATCAGGGTTAGCCAAAAACATTCAGTACTTC
CDR3aa: CASSLQGSGLAKNIQYF

d_gene: NA
v_gene: TRBV28
abundance: NA
j_gene: TRBJ2-5
CDR3nt: TGTGCCAGCAGTTTGGAGGGTGGAGAGACCCAGTACTTC
CDR3aa: CASSLEGGETQYF

d_gene: TRBD2
v_gene: TRBV30
abundance: NA
j_gene: TRBJ2-3
CDR3nt: TGTGCCTGGAGTCCGCGACTAGCGGGAGGGGCAGATACGCAGTATTTT
CDR3aa: CAWSPRLAGGADTQYF

d_gene: NA
v_gene: TRBV7-2
abundance: NA
j_gene: TRBJ1-6
CDR3nt: TGTGCCAGCAGCTTAGAGTCAGGAGGCTCACCCCTCCACTTT
CDR3aa: CASSLESGGSPLHF

d_gene: NA
v_gene: TRBV5-1
abundance: NA
j_gene: TRBJ1-2
CDR3nt: TGCGCCAGCAGCTTGAATCCGACAGTACAAGGCTACACCTTC
CDR3aa: CASSLNPTVQGYTF

d_gene: NA
v_gene: TRBV7-9
abundance: once
j_gene: TRBJ2-3
CDR3nt: TGTGCCAGCAGCTTCGGGGGAATCAACACAGATACGCAGTATTTT
CDR3aa: CASSFGGINTDTQYF

d_gene: TRBD2
v_gene: TRBV28
abundance: NA
j_gene: TRBJ2-5
CDR3nt: TGTGCCAGCACCTTTGCGGGGGAGGCACAAGAGACCCAGTACTTC
CDR3aa: CASTFAGEAQETQYF

d_gene: TRBD2
v_gene: TRBV29-1
abundance: few
j_gene: TRBJ2-7
CDR3nt: TGCAGCGTTGGTACTAGCGGCCTTTTCCGAGAGCAGTACTTC
CDR3aa: CSVGTSGLFREQYF

d_gene: NA
v_gene: TRBV28
abundance: NA
j_gene: TRBJ2-5
CDR3nt: TGTGCCAGCAGTTTTACAGGGATGGCGGAGACCCAGTACTTC
CDR3aa: CASSFTGMAETQYF

d_gene: TRBD1
v_gene: TRBV11-3
abundance: NA
j_gene: TRBJ2-7
CDR3nt: TGTGCCAGCAGCTACGGGACAGGGGCGTCCTACGAGCAGTACTTC
CDR3aa: CASSYGTGASYEQYF